This TCR beta chain appears in the sequencing data of a study of blood T cell repertoires in COVID-19. Looking at the study overall: Researchers got acute and convalescent COVID-19 samples from the United States, Italy and Spain. In each case, the material was cDNA or gDNA derived from T cells, B-cell-depleted T cells, or PBMCs.

This clone has more than one count but fewer than ten. Recruits, aged roughly 18 to 89 years, lived in 24 US areas. Assignment of participants to cohorts was predicated upon participant-reported clinical history. TCRdb keeps only in-frame clones here, not all; method: immunoSEQ multiplex PCR. The sample holds 200,000 to 250,000 clones; approximately 86% are singletons and the top ten take 3.8%. The trim removed 5 bases at V and 10 bases at J, leaving 11 bases unmatched. The germline gives CDR1 SGHAT, CDR2 FQNNGV. The CDR3 totals 15 residues. Material for sequencing was PBMCs or T cells enriched from blood (not recorded which). This sequence originates from a woman in her forties with acute COVID-19. The chain joins TRBV11-2 to TRBJ2-1, with 10 bases aligning to TRBD2. The CDR3 sequence: CASSPKGLALYEQFF. The CDR3 nucleotides read TGTGCCAGCAGCCCCAAGGGACTAGCGCTTTACGAGCAGTTCTTC.